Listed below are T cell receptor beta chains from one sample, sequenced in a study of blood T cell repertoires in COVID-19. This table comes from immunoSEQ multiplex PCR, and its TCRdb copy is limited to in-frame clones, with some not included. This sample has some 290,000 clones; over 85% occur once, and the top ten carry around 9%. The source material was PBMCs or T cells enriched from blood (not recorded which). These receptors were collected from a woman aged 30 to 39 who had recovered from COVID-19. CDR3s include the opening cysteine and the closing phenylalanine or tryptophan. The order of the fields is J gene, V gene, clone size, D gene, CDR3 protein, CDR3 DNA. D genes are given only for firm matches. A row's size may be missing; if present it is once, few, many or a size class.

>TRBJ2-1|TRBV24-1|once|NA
CATRGGVNNEQFF
TGTGCCACCAGGGGGGGAGTGAACAATGAGCAGTTCTTC
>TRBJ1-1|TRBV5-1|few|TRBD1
CASSLDRGAGANTEAFF
TGCGCCAGCAGCCTGGACAGGGGGGCGGGAGCGAACACTGAAGCTTTCTTT
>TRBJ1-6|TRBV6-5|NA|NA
CATLQGITSPLHF
TGTGCCACCCTTCAGGGAATCACCTCACCCCTCCACTTT
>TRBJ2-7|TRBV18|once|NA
CASSPGRDIEQYF
TGTGCCAGCTCACCCGGACGGGACATCGAGCAGTACTTC
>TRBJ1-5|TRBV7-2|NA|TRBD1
CASSFNRGVNQPQHF
TGTGCCAGCAGCTTCAACAGGGGCGTCAATCAGCCCCAGCATTTT
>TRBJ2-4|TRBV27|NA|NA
CASSFSSENIQYF
TGTGCCAGCAGTTTTTCTAGCGAAAACATTCAGTACTTC
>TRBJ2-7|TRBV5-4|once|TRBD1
CASSWGTESYEQYF
TGTGCCAGCAGCTGGGGGACAGAGAGCTACGAGCAGTACTTC
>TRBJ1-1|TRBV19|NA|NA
CASSMSGNTEAFF
TGTGCCAGTAGTATGTCGGGAAACACTGAAGCTTTCTTT
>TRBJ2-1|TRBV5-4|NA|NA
CASSLELAFYNEQFF
TGTGCCAGCAGCTTGGAGCTAGCGTTTTACAATGAGCAGTTCTTC
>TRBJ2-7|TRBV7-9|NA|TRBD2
CASRLAGSYEQYF
TGTGCCAGCAGACTAGCGGGGTCCTACGAGCAGTACTTC
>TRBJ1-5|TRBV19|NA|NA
CASRTGPGGDQPQHF
TGTGCCAGTAGAACGGGCCCGGGGGGGGATCAGCCCCAGCATTTT
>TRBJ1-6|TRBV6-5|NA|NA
CASSQEGPLHF
TGTGCCAGCAGTCAGGAGGGACCCCTCCACTTT
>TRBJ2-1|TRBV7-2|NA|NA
CASSLLRNEQFF
TGTGCCAGCAGCTTATTACGGAATGAGCAGTTCTTC
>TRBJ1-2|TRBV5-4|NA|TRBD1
CASSWDRGRNGYTF
TGTGCCAGCAGCTGGGACAGGGGGCGGAATGGCTACACCTTC
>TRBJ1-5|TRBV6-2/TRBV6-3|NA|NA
CASSKEHYSNQPQHF
TGTGCCAGCAGCAAAGAACATTATAGCAATCAGCCCCAGCATTTT
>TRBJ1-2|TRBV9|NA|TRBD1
CASSRGQGLYGYTF
TGTGCCAGCAGCAGAGGACAGGGATTGTATGGCTACACCTTC
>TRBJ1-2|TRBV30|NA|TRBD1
CAWNTGRGNYGYTF
TGTGCCTGGAATACCGGCAGGGGGAACTATGGCTACACCTTC
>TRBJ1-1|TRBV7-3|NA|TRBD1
CASSFGTGNTEAFF
TGTGCCAGCAGCTTCGGGACAGGGAACACTGAAGCTTTCTTT
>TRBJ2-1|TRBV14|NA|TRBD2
CASSHVAGSSYNEQFF
TGTGCCAGCAGCCACGTAGCGGGAAGCTCCTACAATGAGCAGTTCTTC
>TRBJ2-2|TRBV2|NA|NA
CASRVDRVDSGELFF
TGTGCCAGCAGAGTTGATAGGGTGGACTCCGGGGAGCTGTTTTTT
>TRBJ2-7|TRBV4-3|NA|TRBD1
CASSQDVARGSEEQYF
TGCGCCAGCAGCCAAGATGTTGCCAGGGGGTCTGAAGAGCAGTACTTC
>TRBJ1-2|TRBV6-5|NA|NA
CASSYGGGYGYTF
TGTGCCAGCAGTTACGGGGGAGGCTATGGCTACACCTTC
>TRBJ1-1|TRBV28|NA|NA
CASSSPEGVTEAFF
TGTGCCAGCAGTTCACCGGAAGGAGTCACTGAAGCTTTCTTT
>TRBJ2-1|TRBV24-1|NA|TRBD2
CATSDTGLAGPYNEQFF
TGTGCCACCAGTGATACAGGACTAGCGGGACCCTACAATGAGCAGTTCTTC
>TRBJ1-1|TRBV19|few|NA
CASSMKAGATEAFF
TGTGCCAGTAGTATGAAGGCAGGGGCCACTGAAGCTTTCTTT
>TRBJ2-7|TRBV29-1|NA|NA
CSVDQGRQYF
TGCAGCGTTGATCAGGGCAGGCAGTACTTC
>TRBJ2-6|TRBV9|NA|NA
CASSVQGLGANVLTF
TGTGCCAGCAGCGTACAGGGGCTCGGGGCCAACGTCCTGACTTTC
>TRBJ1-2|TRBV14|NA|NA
CASSQVPGYGYTF
TGTGCCAGCAGCCAAGTCCCAGGGTACGGCTACACCTTC
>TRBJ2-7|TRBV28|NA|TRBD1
CASGPGGSQIYEQYF
TGTGCCAGCGGCCCAGGGGGATCCCAAATCTACGAGCAGTACTTC
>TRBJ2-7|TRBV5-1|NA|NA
CASSGGHTYEQYF
TGCGCCAGCAGCGGGGGACACACATACGAGCAGTACTTC
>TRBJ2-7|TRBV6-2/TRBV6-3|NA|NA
CASSSYLYEQYF
TGTGCCAGCAGTTCCTATTTATACGAGCAGTACTTC
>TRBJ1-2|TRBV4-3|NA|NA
CASSQGVSGYGYTF
TGCGCCAGCAGCCAAGGCGTCTCCGGTTATGGCTACACCTTC
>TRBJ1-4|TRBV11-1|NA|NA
CASSSHRDSYEKLFF
TGTGCCAGCAGCTCCCACCGTGACTCATATGAAAAACTGTTTTTT
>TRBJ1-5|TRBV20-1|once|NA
CSASWTARNQPQHF
TGCAGTGCTAGTTGGACAGCACGAAATCAGCCCCAGCATTTT
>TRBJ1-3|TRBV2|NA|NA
CASRETAGNTIYF
TGTGCCAGCAGAGAGACAGCTGGAAACACCATATATTTT
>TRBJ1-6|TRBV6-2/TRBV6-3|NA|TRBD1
CASSNDRGREAPLHF
TGTGCCAGCAGTAACGACAGGGGAAGAGAAGCACCCCTCCACTTT
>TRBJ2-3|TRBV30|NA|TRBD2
CAWSALAGNTDTQYF
TGTGCCTGGAGTGCACTAGCGGGGAATACAGATACGCAGTATTTT
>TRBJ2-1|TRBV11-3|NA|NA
CASSLGWARSDEQFF
TGTGCCAGCAGCTTAGGGTGGGCTCGCTCCGATGAGCAGTTCTTC
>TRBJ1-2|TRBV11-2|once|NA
CASTRAVGGANYGYTF
TGTGCCAGCACCAGGGCGGTAGGGGGAGCTAACTATGGCTACACCTTC
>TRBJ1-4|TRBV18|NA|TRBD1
CASSRDRNEKLFF
TGTGCCAGCTCACGGGACAGGAATGAAAAACTGTTTTTT
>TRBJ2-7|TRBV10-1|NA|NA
CASSPTGPPYEQYF
TGCGCCAGCAGCCCCACAGGGCCACCCTACGAGCAGTACTTC
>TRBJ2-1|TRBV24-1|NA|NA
CATSAVGPINEQFF
TGTGCCACCAGTGCGGTGGGGCCGATCAATGAGCAGTTCTTC
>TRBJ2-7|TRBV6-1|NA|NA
CASITGQGSYEQYF
TGTGCCAGCATTACCGGGCAGGGGAGCTACGAGCAGTACTTC
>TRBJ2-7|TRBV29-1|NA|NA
CSVAQRFVYEQYF
TGCAGCGTTGCGCAGCGCTTCGTCTACGAGCAGTACTTC
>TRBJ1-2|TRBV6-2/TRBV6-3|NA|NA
CASSPGGLFFNYGYTF
TGTGCCAGCAGTCCGGGGGGCCTCTTCTTTAACTATGGCTACACCTTC
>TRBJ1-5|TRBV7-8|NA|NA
CASSHDRGPQHF
TGTGCCAGCAGCCATGATAGGGGCCCCCAGCATTTT